This T cell receptor beta chain was found in a study of blood T cell repertoires in COVID-19. J lost 2 bases, V lost 3 bases, and 2 bases had no gene match. The germline V gene has CDR1 SGHRS and CDR2 YFSETQ. This CDR3 region has 15 residues. Data came from immunoSEQ multiplex PCR; TCRdb stores just in-frame clones and leaves some out. The repertoire holds 350,000 or so clones, with less than 90% as singletons. This chain connects TRBV5-1 to TRBJ1-5; 10 nucleotides agree with TRBD1. The sequenced sample was PBMCs or T cells enriched from blood (not recorded which). The clonotype comes from a woman aged 30 to 39 who had recovered from COVID-19. The chain's CDR3 is CASSSTGGGNQPQHF. The CDR3 DNA is TGCGCCAGCAGCTCGACAGGGGGCGGCAATCAGCCCCAGCATTTT. Full variable domain (missing parts from reference TRBV5-1 and TRBJ1-5): KAGVTQTPRYLIKTRGQQVTLSCSPISGHRSVSWYQQTPGQGLQFLFEYFSETQRNKGNFPGRFSGRQFSNSRSEMNVSTLELGDSALYLCASSSTGGGNQPQHFGDGTRLSIL.